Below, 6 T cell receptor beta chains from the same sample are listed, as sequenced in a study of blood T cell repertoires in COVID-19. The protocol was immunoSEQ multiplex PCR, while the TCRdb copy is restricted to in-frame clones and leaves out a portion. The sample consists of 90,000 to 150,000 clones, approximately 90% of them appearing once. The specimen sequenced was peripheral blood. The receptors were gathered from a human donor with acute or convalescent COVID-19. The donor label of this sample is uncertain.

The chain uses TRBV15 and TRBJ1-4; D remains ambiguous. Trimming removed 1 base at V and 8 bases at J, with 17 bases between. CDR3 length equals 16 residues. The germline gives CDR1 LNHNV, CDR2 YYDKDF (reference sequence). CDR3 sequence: CATSRVYSASGEKLFF. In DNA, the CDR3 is TGTGCCACCAGCAGAGTGTATTCGGCAAGCGGGGAAAAACTGTTTTTT.

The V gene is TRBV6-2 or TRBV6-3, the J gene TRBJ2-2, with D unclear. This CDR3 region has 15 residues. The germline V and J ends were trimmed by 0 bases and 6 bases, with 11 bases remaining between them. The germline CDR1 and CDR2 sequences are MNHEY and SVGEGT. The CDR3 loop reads CASSYSLRSAGELFF. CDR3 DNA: TGTGCCAGCAGTTACTCTTTACGATCGGCCGGGGAGCTGTTTTTT.

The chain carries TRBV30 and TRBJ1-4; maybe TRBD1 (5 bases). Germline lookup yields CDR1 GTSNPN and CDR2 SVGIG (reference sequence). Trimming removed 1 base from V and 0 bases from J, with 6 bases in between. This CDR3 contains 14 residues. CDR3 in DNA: TGTGCCTGGAGTGGGGGGGCAACTAATGAAAAACTGTTTTTT. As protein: CAWSGGATNEKLFF.

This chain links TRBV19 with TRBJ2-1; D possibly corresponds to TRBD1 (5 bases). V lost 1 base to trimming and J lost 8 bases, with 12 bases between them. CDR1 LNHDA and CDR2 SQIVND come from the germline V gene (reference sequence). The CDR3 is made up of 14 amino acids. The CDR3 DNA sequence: TGTGCCAGTAGTATAGGTTTACAAGGGGATGAGCAGTTCTTC. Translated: CASSIGLQGDEQFF.

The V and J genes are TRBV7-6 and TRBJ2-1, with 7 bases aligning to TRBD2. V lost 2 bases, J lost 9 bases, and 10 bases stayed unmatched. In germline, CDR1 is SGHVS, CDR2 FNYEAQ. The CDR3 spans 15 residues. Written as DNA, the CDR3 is TGTGCCAGCAGCTTATTTAAGGGAGGGCTGGGTGAGCAGTTCTTC. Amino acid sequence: CASSLFKGGLGEQFF.

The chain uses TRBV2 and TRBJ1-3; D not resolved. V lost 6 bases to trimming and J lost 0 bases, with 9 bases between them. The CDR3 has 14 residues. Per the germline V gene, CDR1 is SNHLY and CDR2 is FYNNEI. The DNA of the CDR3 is TGTGCCAGCAGCGCAGATTTCTCTGGAAACACCATATATTTT. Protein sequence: CASSADFSGNTIYF. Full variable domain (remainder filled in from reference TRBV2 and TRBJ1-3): EPEVTQTPSHQVTQMGQEVILRCVPISNHLYFYWYRQILGQKVEFLVSFYNNEISEKSEIFDDQFSVERPDGSNFTLKIRSTKLEDSAMYFCASSADFSGNTIYFGEGSWLTVV.